The 10 T cell receptor beta chains presented below share a single source sample, sequenced in a study of blood T cell repertoires in COVID-19. Assay used: immunoSEQ multiplex PCR; TCRdb lists only in-frame clones, some missing. This sample carries roughly 83,000 clones, about 82% of them seen once, and the ten largest clones take roughly 8%. Sequenced input: peripheral blood. Receptor source: a man between 45 and 60 years old with active COVID-19.

The chain employs TRBV18 and TRBJ1-1, with no clear D. Germline CDR1 KGHSH, CDR2 LQKENI. CDR3 length: 13 amino acids. Deletions cut 6 bases from V and 2 bases from J, with 10 bases between. The CDR3 loop reads CASSREFNTEAFF. The CDR3 DNA is TGTGCCAGCTCCCGAGAATTCAACACTGAAGCTTTCTTT.

The chain employs TRBV24-1 and TRBJ1-1, with 11 bases aligning to TRBD1. The trim removed 8 bases at V and 8 bases at J, leaving 3 bases unmatched. From germline, CDR1 is KGHDR and CDR2 SFDVKD. CDR3 length equals 12 residues. The CDR3 protein is CATKGQGEEAFF. The CDR3 DNA reads as TGTGCCACCAAGGGACAGGGGGAGGAAGCTTTCTTT.

The chain joins TRBV10-3 to TRBJ2-7; the D gene is possibly TRBD1 (5 bases). The germline CDR1 and CDR2 sequences are ENHRY and SYGVKD. V lost 2 bases to trimming and J lost 2 bases, with 13 bases between them. The CDR3 totals 15 residues. The CDR3 sequence: CAISEPPVGPYEQYF. The CDR3 region has the DNA TGTGCCATCAGTGAGCCCCCCGTGGGGCCCTACGAGCAGTACTTC.

CDR3 nucleotide sequence: TGTGCCAGCAGGCGGGGGGGCGGGGAGACCCAGTACTTC. Amino acids: CASRRGGGETQYF. The chain employs TRBV12-3 or TRBV12-4 and TRBJ2-5; TRBD2 agrees at 9 bases. This CDR3 has 13 residues. The V and J ends lost 6 bases and 5 bases, in that order; junction bases with no gene match: 4.

V and J are TRBV7-2 and TRBJ2-1, with 7 bases matching TRBD2. Germline V gene data show CDR1 as SGHTA and CDR2 as FQGNSA. The CDR3 has 16 amino acids. J was trimmed by 0 bases and V by 5 bases; bases with no gene match: 7. CDR3 sequence: CASSHSGGGSYNEQFF. CDR3 nucleotide sequence: TGTGCCAGCAGCCACAGCGGCGGGGGCTCCTACAATGAGCAGTTCTTC.

The chain is built from TRBV3-1 (or the pseudogene TRBV3-2) and TRBJ2-1; possibly TRBD1 for D (5 bases). Per germline, CDR1 LGHDT and CDR2 YNNKEL (reference sequence). V shed 1 base and J shed 7 bases, with 11 bases lying between them. The CDR3 runs 14 residues. This CDR3 reads CASSQGRRVNEQFF. In nucleotides, the CDR3 is TGTGCCAGCAGCCAAGGACGCAGGGTGAATGAGCAGTTCTTC.

The chain couples TRBV2 to TRBJ2-2; TRBD2 agrees at 11 bases. This CDR3 is built from 15 residues. V lost 6 bases to trimming and J lost 6 bases; unmatched junction nucleotides: 6. Germline CDR1 reads SNHLY; CDR2 reads FYNNEI. CDR3 sequence reads: CASSLSGRASGELFF. The CDR3 DNA reads as TGTGCCAGCAGCCTTAGCGGGAGGGCCTCCGGGGAGCTGTTTTTT. Full variable domain (outside the CDR3, taken from reference TRBV2 and TRBJ2-2): EPEVTQTPSHQVTQMGQEVILRCVPISNHLYFYWYRQILGQKVEFLVSFYNNEISEKSEIFDDQFSVERPDGSNFTLKIRSTKLEDSAMYFCASSLSGRASGELFFGEGSRLTVL.

The chain is built from TRBV6-5 and TRBJ2-6, with a weak D call TRBD2 (6 bases). CDR3 length: 15 residues. Germline V gene data show CDR1 as MNHEY and CDR2 as SVGAGI. V was cut by 2 bases and J by 1 base, with 6 bases left in between. The CDR3, as DNA: TGTGCCAGCAGTTACGGAGGGTCTGGGGCCAACGTCCTGACTTTC. It is translated as CASSYGGSGANVLTF.

The chain is built from TRBV6-6 and TRBJ1-6, with 8 nucleotides matching TRBD1. Germline CDR1 MNHNY, CDR2 SVGAGI (reference sequence). CDR3 length equals 14 residues. V lost 3 bases to trimming and J lost 8 bases; unmatched junction nucleotides: 3. CDR3 DNA sequence: TGTGCCAGCAGTTATCAGGGGGCGGATTCACCCCTCCACTTT. Translation gives CASSYQGADSPLHF.

The chain is built from TRBV6-5 and TRBJ1-4; maybe TRBD1 (6 bases). V lost 2 bases and J 5 bases, leaving 15 bases between the germline ends. The CDR3 sequence is 16 residues long. In germline, CDR1 is MNHEY, CDR2 SVGAGI. The CDR3 protein is CASSYLTGTRNEKLFF. CDR3 in DNA: TGTGCCAGCAGTTACCTTACCGGGACAAGGAATGAAAAACTGTTTTTT.